Here is one TCR beta chain with its context. Its antigen remains unknown. A much larger clone lies one base from this, so it may be a read error. This is likely a read error, given that the CDR3 carries no conserved phenylalanine or tryptophan at its end. This entry comes from a study of regulatory T cells in long-lasting Graves disease. The study's findings and limits: The persistent group shared 2,741 public clonotypes, more than the 966 shared by new patients. TCR diversity was lower in persistent than newly diagnosed Graves' disease.

Arm-PCR of CDR3 regions and iRepertoire HTBI primers were the basis on which TCR beta libraries were built. TCRdb fed the multiplex PCR reads into MiXCR, producing one record per CDR3 protein. The sample lists about 470,000 distinct CDR3 sequences; roughly 21% were seen once. Trimming stripped 0 bases from V and 5 bases from J, with 13 bases between. The CDR3 totals 15 residues. Time point of the sample: persistent/refractory GD, antithyroid drugs over 5 years with positive TRAb. From PBMCs, RNA was extracted and then used to make the TCR library. An endocrinology department in Xi'an, China, recruited the patients.

The specimen comprised peripheral blood mononuclear cells (PBMCs), sampled when the disease was refractory, from a patient treated with antithyroid drugs. The TCR originated in a female donor with Graves disease. The rearrangement joins TRBV12-3 or TRBV12-4 to TRBJ1-2; weak D call: TRBD1 (5 bases). The CDR3 reads CASSLARTKAYGYTL. The CDR3 nucleotides are TGTGCCAGCAGTTTAGCGCGGACAAAAGCGTATGGCTACACCCTC.